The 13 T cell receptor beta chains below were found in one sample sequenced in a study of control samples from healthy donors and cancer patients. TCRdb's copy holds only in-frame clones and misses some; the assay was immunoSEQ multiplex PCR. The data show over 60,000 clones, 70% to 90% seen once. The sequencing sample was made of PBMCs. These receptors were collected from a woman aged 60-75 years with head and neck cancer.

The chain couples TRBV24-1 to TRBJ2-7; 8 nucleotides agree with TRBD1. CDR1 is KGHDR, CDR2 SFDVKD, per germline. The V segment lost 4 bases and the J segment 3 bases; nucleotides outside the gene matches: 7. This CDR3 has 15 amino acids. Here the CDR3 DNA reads TGTGCCACCAGTGAGACCGGGACAGGACTCTACGAGCAGTACTTC. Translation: CATSETGTGLYEQYF.

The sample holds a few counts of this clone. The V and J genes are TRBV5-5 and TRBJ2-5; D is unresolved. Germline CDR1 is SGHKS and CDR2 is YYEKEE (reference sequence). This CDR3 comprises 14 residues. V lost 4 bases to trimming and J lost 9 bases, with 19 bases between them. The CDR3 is CASSPQERVRAQYF. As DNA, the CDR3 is TGTGCCAGCAGCCCTCAAGAACGTGTTCGGGCCCAGTACTTC.

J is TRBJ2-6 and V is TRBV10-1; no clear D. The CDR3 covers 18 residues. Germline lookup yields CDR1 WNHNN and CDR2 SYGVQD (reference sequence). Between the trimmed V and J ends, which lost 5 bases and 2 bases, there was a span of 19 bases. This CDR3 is CASSPQDPFPTGANVLTF. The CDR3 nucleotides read TGCGCCAGCAGTCCCCAAGACCCGTTCCCCACTGGGGCCAACGTCCTGACTTTC.

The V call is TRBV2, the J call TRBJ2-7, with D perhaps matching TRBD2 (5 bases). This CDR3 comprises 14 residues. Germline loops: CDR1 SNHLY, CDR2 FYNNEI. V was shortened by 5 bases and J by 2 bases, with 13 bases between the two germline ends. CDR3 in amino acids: CASSIGLGTYEQYF. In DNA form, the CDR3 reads TGTGCCAGCAGTATCGGACTTGGAACCTACGAGCAGTACTTC.

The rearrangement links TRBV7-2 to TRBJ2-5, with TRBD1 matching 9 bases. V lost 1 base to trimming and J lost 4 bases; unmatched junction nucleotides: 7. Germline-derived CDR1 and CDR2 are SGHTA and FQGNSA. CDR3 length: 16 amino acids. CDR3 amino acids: CASSLGDRALRETQYF. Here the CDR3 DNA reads TGTGCCAGCAGCTTAGGGGACAGGGCTTTACGAGAGACCCAGTACTTC. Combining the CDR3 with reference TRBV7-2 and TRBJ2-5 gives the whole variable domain GAGVSQSPSNKVTEKGKDVELRCDPISGHTALYWYRQSLGQGLEFLIYFQGNSAPDKSGLPSDRFSAERTGGSVSTLTIQRTQQEDSAVYLCASSLGDRALRETQYFGPGTRLLVL.

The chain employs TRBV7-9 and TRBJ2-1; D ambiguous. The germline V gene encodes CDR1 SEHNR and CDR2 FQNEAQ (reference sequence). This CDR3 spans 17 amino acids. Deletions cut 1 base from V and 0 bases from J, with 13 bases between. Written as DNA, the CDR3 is TGTGCCAGCAGCTTAGTCGTAGGGTCGAGCTCCTACAATGAGCAGTTCTTC. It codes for CASSLVVGSSSYNEQFF.

The CDR3 spells CASSLIGLNTGELFF. DNA for the CDR3: TGCGCCAGCAGCTTGATTGGACTTAACACCGGGGAGCTGTTTTTT. The gene calls are TRBV5-1 and TRBJ2-2, with a tentative D call TRBD2 (5 bases). Germline V gene data show CDR1 as SGHRS and CDR2 as YFSETQ. CDR3 size: 15 residues. Trimming stripped 1 base from V and 2 bases from J, with 9 bases between. The complete variable domain, with remaining parts taken from reference TRBV5-1 and TRBJ2-2, reads KAGVTQTPRYLIKTRGQQVTLSCSPISGHRSVSWYQQTPGQGLQFLFEYFSETQRNKGNFPGRFSGRQFSNSRSEMNVSTLELGDSALYLCASSLIGLNTGELFFGEGSRLTVL.

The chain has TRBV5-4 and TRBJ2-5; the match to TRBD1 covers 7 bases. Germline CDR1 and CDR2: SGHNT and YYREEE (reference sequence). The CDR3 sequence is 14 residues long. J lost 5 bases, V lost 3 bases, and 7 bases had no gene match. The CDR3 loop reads CASSWGTAGETQYF. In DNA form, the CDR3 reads TGTGCCAGCAGCTGGGGGACAGCTGGGGAGACCCAGTACTTC.

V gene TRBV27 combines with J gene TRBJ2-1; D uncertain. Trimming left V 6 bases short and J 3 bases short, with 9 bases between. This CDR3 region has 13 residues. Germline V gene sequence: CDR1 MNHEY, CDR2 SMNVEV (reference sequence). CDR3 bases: TGTGCCAGCAGACAGAATGTCTACAATGAGCAGTTCTTC. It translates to CASRQNVYNEQFF.

Written as DNA, the CDR3 is TGTGCCAGCACCACGGGGCTAATAGAGACCCAGTACTTC. Translation gives CASTTGLIETQYF. The chain employs TRBV5-4 and TRBJ2-5; the D gene could be TRBD1 or TRBD2 (5 bases each). The germline V gene encodes CDR1 SGHNT and CDR2 YYREEE (reference sequence). There are 13 residues in the CDR3. V was clipped by 6 bases and J by 4 bases, with 13 bases between them.

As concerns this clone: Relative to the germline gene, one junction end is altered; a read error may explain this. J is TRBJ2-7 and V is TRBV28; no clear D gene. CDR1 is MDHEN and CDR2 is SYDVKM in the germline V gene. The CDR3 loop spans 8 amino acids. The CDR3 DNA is TGCGGAGTCTACGAGCAGTACTTC. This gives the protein CGVYEQYF.

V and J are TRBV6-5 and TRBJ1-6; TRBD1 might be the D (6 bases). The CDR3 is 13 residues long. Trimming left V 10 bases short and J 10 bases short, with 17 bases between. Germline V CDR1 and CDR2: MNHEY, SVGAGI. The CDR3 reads CATSQGQLSPLHF. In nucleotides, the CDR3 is TGTGCCACCAGCCAGGGGCAGCTATCACCCCTCCACTTT.

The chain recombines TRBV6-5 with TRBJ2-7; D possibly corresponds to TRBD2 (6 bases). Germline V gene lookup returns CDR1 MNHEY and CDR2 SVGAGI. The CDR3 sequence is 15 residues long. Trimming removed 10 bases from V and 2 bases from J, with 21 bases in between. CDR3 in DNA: TGTGCCACTCGCCAACCGGGACTGGGAACCTACGAGCAGTACTTC. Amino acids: CATRQPGLGTYEQYF.